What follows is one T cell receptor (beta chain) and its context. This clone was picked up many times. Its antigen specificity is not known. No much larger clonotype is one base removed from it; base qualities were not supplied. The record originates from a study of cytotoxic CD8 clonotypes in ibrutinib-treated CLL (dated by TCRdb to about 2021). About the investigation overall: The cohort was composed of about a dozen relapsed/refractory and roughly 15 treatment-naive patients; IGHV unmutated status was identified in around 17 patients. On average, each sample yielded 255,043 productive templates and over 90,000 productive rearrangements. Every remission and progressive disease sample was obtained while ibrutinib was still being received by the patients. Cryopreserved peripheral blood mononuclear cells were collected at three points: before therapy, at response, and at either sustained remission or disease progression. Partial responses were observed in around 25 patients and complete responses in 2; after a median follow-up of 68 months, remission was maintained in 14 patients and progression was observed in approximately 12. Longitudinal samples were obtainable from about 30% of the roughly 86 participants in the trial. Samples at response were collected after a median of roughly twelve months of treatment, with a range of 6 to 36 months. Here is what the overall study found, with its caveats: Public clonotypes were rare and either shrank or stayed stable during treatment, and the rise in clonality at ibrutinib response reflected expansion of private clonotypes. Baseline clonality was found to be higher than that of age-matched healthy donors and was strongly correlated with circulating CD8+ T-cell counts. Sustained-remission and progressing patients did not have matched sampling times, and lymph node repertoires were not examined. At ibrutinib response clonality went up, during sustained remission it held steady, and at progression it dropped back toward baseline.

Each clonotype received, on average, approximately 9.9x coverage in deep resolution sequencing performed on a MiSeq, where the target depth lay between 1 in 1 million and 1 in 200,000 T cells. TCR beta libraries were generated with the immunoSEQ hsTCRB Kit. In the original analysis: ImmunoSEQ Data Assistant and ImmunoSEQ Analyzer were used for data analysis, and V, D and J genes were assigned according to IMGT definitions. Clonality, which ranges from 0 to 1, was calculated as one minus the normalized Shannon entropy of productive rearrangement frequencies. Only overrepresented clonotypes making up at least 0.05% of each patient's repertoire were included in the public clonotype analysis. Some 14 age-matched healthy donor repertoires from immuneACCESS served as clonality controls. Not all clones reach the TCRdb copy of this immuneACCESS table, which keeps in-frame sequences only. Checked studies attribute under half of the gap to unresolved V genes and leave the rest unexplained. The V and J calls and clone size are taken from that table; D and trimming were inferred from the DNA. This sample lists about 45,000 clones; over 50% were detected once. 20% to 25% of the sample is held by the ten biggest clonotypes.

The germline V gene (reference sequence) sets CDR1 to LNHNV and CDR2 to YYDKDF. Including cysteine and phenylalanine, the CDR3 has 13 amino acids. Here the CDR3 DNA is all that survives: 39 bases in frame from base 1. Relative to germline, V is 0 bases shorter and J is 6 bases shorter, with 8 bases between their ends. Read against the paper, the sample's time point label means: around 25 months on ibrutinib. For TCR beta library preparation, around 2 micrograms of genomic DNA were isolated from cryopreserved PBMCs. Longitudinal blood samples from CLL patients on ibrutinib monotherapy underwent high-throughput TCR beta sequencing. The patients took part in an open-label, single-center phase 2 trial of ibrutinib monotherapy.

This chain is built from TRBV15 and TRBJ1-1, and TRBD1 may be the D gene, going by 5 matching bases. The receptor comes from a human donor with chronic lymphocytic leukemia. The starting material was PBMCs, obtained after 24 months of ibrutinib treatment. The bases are TGTGCCACCAGCAGAGATCTGGGGGCTGAAGCTTTCTTT. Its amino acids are CATSRDLGAEAFF.